The present entry profiles one TCR beta chain with its context. Profiling that covered TCR beta VDJ and CDR3 relied on genomic DNA as its template. Each CDR3 protein is one row after TCRdb ran MiXCR on the reads. The sample includes about 220,000 distinct CDR3 sequences, approximately 45% of them seen just once. Patients sequenced had flow cytometry evidence of CD8+CD57+ cell expansion. Patients were therapy-naive when their blood was sampled. The CDR3 consists of 16 residues. Looked up from germline, CDR1 is SGHTA and CDR2 is FQGTGA. The V end was cut by 1 base, the J end by 0 bases, with 11 bases between. The data are from a study of CD8+CD57+ T cells in acquired aplastic anemia. Study overall: Sorted cells (CD4+ and CD8+) yielded DNA amounts that averaged approximately 2.9 ug.

This clonotype was obtained from a human donor with aplastic anemia. This sequence joins TRBV7-3 and TRBJ2-3; D gene unclear. The sample was sorted CD4+, CD8+, or CD8+CD57+ T cells (not recorded which) from PBMCs. The CDR3 reads CASSLIPTHSTDTQYF. CDR3 DNA: TGTGCCAGCAGCTTAATTCCAACACATAGCACAGATACGCAGTATTTT. The full variable domain, rest sourced from reference TRBV7-3 and TRBJ2-3, is GAGVSQTPSNKVTEKGKYVELRCDPISGHTALYWYRQSLGQGPEFLIYFQGTGAADDSGLPNDRFFAVRPEGSVSTLKIQRTERGDSAVYLCASSLIPTHSTDTQYFGPGTRLTVL.